This section outlines one T cell receptor beta chain sequence together with its context. Data came from immunoSEQ multiplex PCR; TCRdb stores just in-frame clones and leaves some out. The top ten clones hold around 0.13% of a sample with 2 million to 2.5 million clones, approximately 96% of them seen once. Trimming took 0 bases from V and 2 from J; bases not matched to a gene: 4. This CDR3 contains 15 residues. Germline V CDR1 and CDR2: MNHNS, SASEGT. This sample is part of a study of shared clonotypes between healthy human individuals. This TCR was recovered from a man aged 18 to 30 in good health. The sample was naive CD4+ T cells sorted from blood. Subset specified: CD45RA+ positively selected. The chain links TRBV6-1 to TRBJ2-7, with 7 positions matching TRBD2. As DNA, the CDR3 is TGTGCCAGCAGTGAAGCGAGCGGGACCCCCTACGAGCAGTACTTC. It translates to CASSEASGTPYEQYF.